Described below is a single T cell receptor beta chain sequence and its context. The sample originates from a study of cytomegalovirus exposure and HLA in healthy donors. PCR primers comprised 60 Vbeta and 13 Jbeta primers. Repertoires were generated with immunoSEQ multiplex PCR, while TCRdb's copy carries only in-frame clones and drops some. The sample consists of roughly 200,000 clones, 85% of them appearing once. Germline V gene lookup returns CDR1 MGHRA and CDR2 YSYEKL. The CDR3 consists of 16 residues. J gave up 1 base and V 2 bases, and 3 bases lay outside the gene matches. Input material: PBMCs. This sequence originates from a woman aged 45-65 years in good health and CMV-seronegative. V gene TRBV4-1 combines with J gene TRBJ2-7; the match to TRBD2 covers 12 bases. The DNA of the CDR3 is TGCGCCAGCAGCCAACCGACTAGCGGGAGATCCTACGAGCAGTACTTC. Its protein product is CASSQPTSGRSYEQYF.